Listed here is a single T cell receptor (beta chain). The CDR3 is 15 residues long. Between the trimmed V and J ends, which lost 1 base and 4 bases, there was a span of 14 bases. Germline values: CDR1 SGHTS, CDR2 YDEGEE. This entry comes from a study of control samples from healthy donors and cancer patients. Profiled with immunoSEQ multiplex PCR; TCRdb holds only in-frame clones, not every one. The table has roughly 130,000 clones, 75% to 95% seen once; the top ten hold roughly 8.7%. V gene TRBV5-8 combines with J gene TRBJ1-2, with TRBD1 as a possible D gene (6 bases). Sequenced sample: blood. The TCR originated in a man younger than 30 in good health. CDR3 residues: CASSLPRGFGYGYTF. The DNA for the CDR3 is TGTGCCAGCAGCTTGCCCAGGGGATTCGGCTATGGCTACACCTTC.